Listed below are T cell receptor beta chains from one sample, sequenced in a study of blood T cells in healthy people across ages. TCRdb re-called the 5' RACE reads with MiXCR, one entry per CDR3 protein. The sample yields 1.4 million to 1.5 million distinct CDR3 sequences, approximately 42% seen once. The sample was blood. All receptors come from a woman aged 18-29 years in good health. Each CDR3 is given with its conserved first and last residue. Each record gives: J gene, V gene, CDR3 protein.

TRBJ1-6 TRBV7-9 CASSLGSDYNSPPHF
TRBJ2-1 TRBV2 CASSEARAGGNEQFF
TRBJ2-7 TRBV4-1 CASSPGSPQGKWYTGEQYF
TRBJ2-7 TRBV7-9 CASSRVPAYEQYF
TRBJ1-2 TRBV27 CASRDRTGYTF
TRBJ1-4 TRBV6-7 CASSYSRDRDEKLFF
TRBJ2-1 TRBV15 CATSRDLGLAGVNEQFF
TRBJ2-3 TRBV27 CASNGRGDTQYF
TRBJ2-7 TRBV6-6 CASSSTGQGLAYEQYF
TRBJ1-2 TRBV20-1 CSARTGTEYGYTF
TRBJ2-7 TRBV24-1 CATSDQTSHLVHEQYF
TRBJ2-5 TRBV20-1 CSARARPQGQQETQYF
TRBJ1-5 TRBV6-6 CASSSLRTGDNQPQHF
TRBJ2-5 TRBV5-1 CASSFISGSSYNEQYF
NA TRBV3-1 CASSRGPPETQYF
TRBJ2-3 TRBV29-1 CSVGGSKLSTDTQYF
TRBJ2-7 TRBV4-1 CASHVVGPLRVQYEQYF
NA TRBV6-5 CASSYSGDNEQYF
TRBJ1-1 TRBV6-2/TRBV6-3 CASSSTDSTEAFF
TRBJ1-2 TRBV20-1 CSATGVKYGYTF
TRBJ2-3 TRBV7-7 CASSPAPGSPSDTQYF
TRBJ1-1 TRBV7-2 CASSPSPVRTEAFF
TRBJ1-2 TRBV19 CASTGDMSYGYTF
TRBJ1-1 TRBV21-1 CASSTNGKGGGTEAFF
NA TRBV24-1 CATSEADISEQYF
TRBJ2-3 TRBV10-3 CAIKRLAGGSTDTQYF
TRBJ2-1 TRBV10-3 CAIRASGGKSYNEQFF